Each of the 10 T cell receptor beta chains below was sequenced from the same sample in a study of T cell responses to AZD1222 COVID-19 vaccine. Some clones are missing from TCRdb's copy, which holds only in-frame ones; the method was immunoSEQ multiplex PCR. The table has 90,000 to 120,000 clones, roughly 89% seen once. Sequenced material: peripheral blood, taken on day 0 of MenACWY control vaccination. These receptors originate from an adult in good health.

In nucleotides, the CDR3 is TGTGCCAGCAATGGACCGAACTATAATTCACCCCTCCACTTT. It translates to CASNGPNYNSPLHF. J is TRBJ1-6 and V is TRBV6-5; D not resolved. V dropped 7 bases and J dropped 3 bases, with 10 bases sitting between them. CDR3 length equals 14 residues. Germline values: CDR1 MNHEY, CDR2 SVGAGI.

The V gene is TRBV5-4, the J gene TRBJ2-3, with 8 bases lining up with TRBD2. V shed 5 bases, J shed 4 bases, and the junction held 9 bases outside the gene matches. This CDR3 is built from 15 residues. CDR1 is SGHNT and CDR2 is YYREEE in the germline V gene (reference sequence). Here the CDR3 DNA reads TGTGCCAGCAGATATTCAACGGGGGGGCCAGATACGCAGTATTTT. The encoded protein is CASRYSTGGPDTQYF.

In DNA form, the CDR3 reads TGTGCCAGCAGTTTAGGGCAGGTTCTTAATTCACCCCTCCACTTT. Amino acid sequence: CASSLGQVLNSPLHF. This sequence joins TRBV27 and TRBJ1-6, with D unclear. The CDR3 is made up of 15 amino acids. Trimming took 2 bases from V and 6 from J, leaving 11 bases between them. Germline assignment: CDR1 MNHEY and CDR2 SMNVEV (reference sequence).

Here the CDR3 DNA reads TGTGCCACCAGTGACGGGATTTCTAAGCTGTTTTTT. Its translation is CATSDGISKLFF. The chain links TRBV24-1 to TRBJ2-2; possibly TRBD2 for D (5 bases). Germline V gene lookup returns CDR1 KGHDR and CDR2 SFDVKD. The CDR3 is made up of 12 amino acids. The V gene lost 4 bases and the J gene lost 12 bases, with 11 bases spanning the gap.

V and J are TRBV30 and TRBJ1-1, with 10 bases identical to TRBD1. Trimming at V came to 3 bases and at J to 4 bases, leaving 8 bases not matched to a gene. The CDR3 runs 15 residues. Per germline, CDR1 GTSNPN and CDR2 SVGIG (reference sequence). DNA of the CDR3: TGTGCCTGGAGACCGACAGGGGGCGCGAGCACTGAAGCTTTCTTT. Translated: CAWRPTGGASTEAFF.

V and J are TRBV28 and TRBJ2-7; perhaps D is TRBD1 or TRBD2 (5 bases each). The germline gives CDR1 MDHEN, CDR2 SYDVKM. The V and J ends lost 5 bases and 8 bases respectively, with 10 bases between them. The CDR3 runs 11 residues. The CDR3 nucleotides are TGTGCCAGCAGTCCTCAGGGACAGCAGTACTTC. This codes for CASSPQGQQYF.

The V and J genes are TRBV13 and TRBJ1-2; no clear D. This CDR3 comprises 15 residues. The germline gives CDR1 PRHDT, CDR2 FYEKMQ (reference sequence). Trimming left V 0 bases short and J 0 bases short, with 8 bases between. This chain's CDR3 is CASSLGLTANYGYTF. DNA for the CDR3: TGTGCCAGCAGCTTAGGCCTAACGGCTAACTATGGCTACACCTTC.

The chain recombines TRBV11-2 with TRBJ1-2, with D possibly matching TRBD1 (5 bases). CDR3 length: 17 amino acids. Germline CDR1 and CDR2: SGHAT and FQNNGV. Trimming shortened V by 3 bases and J by 0 bases, and 17 bases separated the two germline ends. The DNA of the CDR3 is TGTGCCAGCAGCTTTTGGGCAGGGAAGGGTGCTAACTATGGCTACACCTTC. Its protein is CASSFWAGKGANYGYTF. Full variable domain (outside the CDR3, taken from reference TRBV11-2 and TRBJ1-2): EAGVAQSPRYKIIEKRQSVAFWCNPISGHATLYWYQQILGQGPKLLIQFQNNGVVDDSQLPKDRFSAERLKGVDSTLKIQPAKLEDSAVYLCASSFWAGKGANYGYTFGSGTRLTVV.

The chain joins TRBV20-1 to TRBJ2-7; no clear D gene. Trimming took off 0 bases at V and 5 bases at J, with 2 bases between the two ends. The CDR3 has 10 residues. Germline CDR1 is DFQATT and CDR2 is SNEGSKA (reference sequence). The CDR3 coding sequence is TGCAGTGCTAGAGATGACGAGCAGTACTTC. This sequence encodes CSARDDEQYF.

V gene TRBV24-1 combines with J gene TRBJ1-5, with D uncertain. Trimming removed 0 bases at V and 3 bases at J, with 5 bases between. The CDR3 runs to 14 residues. Germline V CDR1 and CDR2: KGHDR, SFDVKD. The CDR3: CATSDLGLNQPQHF. The CDR3 DNA is TGTGCCACCAGTGATTTGGGACTCAATCAGCCCCAGCATTTT.